This T cell receptor (beta chain) was captured by sequencing in a study of blood T cell repertoires in COVID-19. CDR3 length: 14 amino acids. Trimming removed 6 bases from V and 4 bases from J; junction bases left unmatched: 4. Germline values: CDR1 SGHRS, CDR2 YFSETQ. Using immunoSEQ multiplex PCR, the repertoire was profiled, and TCRdb retains in-frame clones only, with some absent. The sample yields 350,000 to 550,000 clones, around 91% seen once. Residents of under 25 US areas, aged roughly 18 to 89 years, made up the participants. Cohort placement rested on clinical history that participants reported themselves. Recovered Cohort 3 donors showed two negative PCRs, clearance, or symptom resolution.

The rearrangement joins TRBV5-1 to TRBJ2-2; 9 bases line up with TRBD1. Sequencing was performed on PBMCs or T cells enriched from blood (not recorded which). This sequence originates from a man aged 25 to 40 who had recovered from COVID-19. CDR3 nucleotides: TGCGCCAGCAATCCGGGACAGGGCACCGGGGAGCTGTTTTTT. As protein: CASNPGQGTGELFF.